The 10 T cell receptor beta chains presented below share a single source sample, sequenced in a study of vaccination and CD4 T cells after COVID-19. Sequenced with the Oncomine TCR Beta short-read assay was DNA taken from cultured CD4+ T cells. MiXCR was run by TCRdb on the PCR reads, yielding one entry per CDR3 protein. The table includes around 20,000 distinct CDR3 sequences, approximately 52% detected once. Treatment reported: approximately 11-day PBMC culture with coronavirus spike peptide pools or control peptides (ViraFEST assay). For these TCRs, the target antigens are not known. The sequenced sample was CD4+ T cells from blood, cultured in vitro. The receptors were sampled from a human donor who had recovered from COVID-19.

This sequence joins TRBV20-1 and TRBJ1-1, with D hard to call. V lost 1 base and J 4 bases, leaving 7 bases between the germline ends. The germline gives CDR1 DFQATT, CDR2 SNEGSKA (reference sequence). This CDR3 region has 12 residues. CDR3: CSARGRGTEAFF. The CDR3 DNA reads as TGCAGTGCTAGAGGGCGGGGCACTGAAGCTTTCTTT.

This clonotype was counted a few times. This chain uses TRBV12-3 or TRBV12-4 with TRBJ1-1; no clear D. V lost 6 bases, J lost 0 bases, and 8 bases lay in between. CDR3 length: 13 amino acids. The CDR3 nucleotides read TGTGCCAGCAGAATGGCTATGAACACTGAAGCTTTCTTT. It specifies CASRMAMNTEAFF.

This sequence joins TRBV6-1 and TRBJ1-3; a possible D gene is TRBD1 (5 bases). This CDR3 has 15 amino acids. The germline CDR1 and CDR2 sequences are MNHNS and SASEGT. V shed 11 bases and J shed 0 bases, with 17 bases lying between them. The CDR3 region has the DNA TGTGCCGGGAGGCAGGGCATATCCTCTGGAAACACCATATATTTT. Translating gives CAGRQGISSGNTIYF.

This chain links TRBV10-3 with TRBJ2-2; D may be TRBD1 or TRBD2 (6 bases each). CDR3 length: 14 amino acids. Germline loops: CDR1 ENHRY, CDR2 SYGVKD. V was cut by 7 bases and J by 0 bases, with 9 bases left in between. CDR3 sequence reads: CAIKGGSNTGELFF. CDR3 DNA sequence: TGTGCCATCAAGGGGGGCTCGAACACCGGGGAGCTGTTTTTT.

This CDR3 is CASHRGTEAFF. CDR3 DNA: TGTGCCTCCCACCGAGGGACTGAAGCTTTCTTT. The rearrangement links TRBV6-1 to TRBJ1-1; D gene uncertain. Per the germline V gene, CDR1 is MNHNS and CDR2 is SASEGT. This CDR3 comprises 11 residues. The V gene lost 11 bases and the J gene lost 5 bases, with 12 bases spanning the gap.

Remarks on this clonotype: Germline is not matched at one junction end, which may reflect a read error. The chain uses TRBV6-1 and TRBJ2-3; D is perhaps TRBD2 (5 bases). Germline V gives CDR1 MNHNS, CDR2 SASEGT. CDR3 length equals 15 residues. CDR3 residues: CASTRASQSADTRYF. The CDR3 DNA reads as TGTGCCAGCACTCGGGCTAGCCAAAGTGCAGATACGCGGTATTTT.

The chain is built from TRBV7-9 and TRBJ1-4; D gene uncertain. Per the germline V gene, CDR1 is SEHNR and CDR2 is FQNEAQ (reference sequence). The CDR3 loop spans 16 amino acids. V was cut by 6 bases and J by 2 bases, with 16 bases left in between. This chain's CDR3 is CASSLKAGDTNEKLFF. The CDR3 DNA is TGTGCCAGCAGTTTAAAGGCTGGAGATACTAATGAAAAACTGTTTTTT.

The chain joins TRBV29-1 to TRBJ2-3, with unresolved D. Germline loops: CDR1 SQVTM, CDR2 ANQGSEA. Trimming removed 3 bases at V and 0 bases at J, with 7 bases between. The CDR3 is 13 residues long. In DNA form, the CDR3 reads TGCAGCGTTGAGGAGAGGAGCACAGATACGCAGTATTTT. It codes for CSVEERSTDTQYF.

The chain is built from TRBV28 and TRBJ1-6; D possibly corresponds to TRBD1 (5 bases). CDR3 length equals 14 residues. The V end was cut by 5 bases, the J end by 6 bases, with 11 bases between. Germline assignment: CDR1 MDHEN and CDR2 SYDVKM. The CDR3 nucleotides read TGTGCCAGCAGTCTGACCGGGGGTAATTCACCCCTCCACTTT. As protein: CASSLTGGNSPLHF.

This clonotype was picked up a small number of times. The CDR3, as DNA: TGTGCCTGGAATGGAGGGGGCAATGAGCAGTTCTTC. Translating it yields CAWNGGGNEQFF. V usage is TRBV30 and J usage is TRBJ2-1; D assignment may be TRBD1 or TRBD2 (6 bases each). The CDR3 is made up of 12 amino acids. V was cut by 4 bases and J by 6 bases, with 10 bases left in between. Germline-derived CDR1 and CDR2 are GTSNPN and SVGIG (reference sequence). Together with reference TRBV30 and TRBJ2-1, the CDR3 gives the full variable domain: SQTIHQWPATLVQPVGSPLSLECTVEGTSNPNLYWYRQAAGRGLQLLFYSVGIGQISSEVPQNLSASRPQDRQFILSSKKLLLSDSGFYLCAWNGGGNEQFFGPGTRLTVL.